This T cell receptor (beta chain) was obtained from a study of shared clonotypes between healthy human individuals. Germline trimming cut 8 bases from V and 3 bases from J; bases unmatched to any gene: 7. The CDR3 length is 14 residues. Germline V gene sequence: CDR1 MNHNS, CDR2 SASEGT. Regarding the study as a whole: Rarefaction demonstrated incomplete sorted-subset sequencing despite large depth.

Generated by immunoSEQ multiplex PCR, the TCRdb table keeps only in-frame clones and is missing some. The sample lists some 2 million clones; 90% to 95% were seen once. A remark on this clone: Its target is not known.

Sequencing input: naive CD4+ T cells sorted from blood. The subset denotes: CD45RA+ positively selected. The chain is built from TRBV6-1 and TRBJ2-7; 10 bases are a match to TRBD2. This receptor was taken from a man aged 18 to 30 in good health. CDR3 DNA: TGTGCCAGCTCTCCTAGCGGGGGTTTCTACGAGCAGTACTTC. Translation gives CASSPSGGFYEQYF.